A selection of T cell receptor beta chains follows, all from one sample in a study of blood T cell repertoires in COVID-19. The table came from immunoSEQ multiplex PCR; TCRdb's copy has only in-frame clones and leaves some out. This table has about 240,000 clones, 86% appearing once. The specimen sequenced was peripheral blood. The receptors originated from a man between 60 and 75 years old with acute or convalescent COVID-19. Each CDR3 is given with its conserved first and last residue. D genes are given only for firm matches. Size tells how often a clone was seen (once, few, many) or the class of an expanded clone, and some rows leave it out.

>NA|18|TRBV7-3|TRBJ2-3|NA
TGTGCCAGCAGCAACAAAAACAACAGGTCCGCCCGCACAGATACGCAGTATTTT
CASSNKNNRSARTDTQYF
>TRBD1|17|TRBV5-1|TRBJ2-2|NA
TGCGCCAGCAGCGTAGAGCCCCGGGACAGGGGCACCGGGGAGCTGTTTTTT
CASSVEPRDRGTGELFF
>TRBD2|17|TRBV11-2|TRBJ2-1|NA
TGTGCCAGCAGCCTCGGACTAGCGGGAGAACTAGTAAATGAGCAGTTCTTC
CASSLGLAGELVNEQFF
>NA|13|TRBV7-6|TRBJ1-1|NA
TGTGCCAGCAGCTTAGACAGGAGAAATGAAGCTTTCTTT
CASSLDRRNEAFF
>TRBD1|14|TRBV28|TRBJ1-1|NA
TGTGCCAGCAGTTTACCGACAGGGGGCACTGAAGCTTTCTTT
CASSLPTGGTEAFF
>TRBD1|16|TRBV7-8|TRBJ1-2|NA
TGTGCCAGCAGCTTATGGGACAGTCTAGAGAGTGATGGCTACACCTTC
CASSLWDSLESDGYTF
>TRBD1|17|TRBV10-1|TRBJ2-5|NA
TGCGCCAGCAGTGACACCCGGGAAACCGGGACAGAAGAGACCCAGTACTTC
CASSDTRETGTEETQYF
>TRBD2|16|TRBV9|TRBJ2-3|NA
TGTGCCAGCAGCGTAGAGAACGGGAGGACCGCAGATACGCAGTATTTT
CASSVENGRTADTQYF
>NA|15|TRBV18|TRBJ1-2|NA
TGTGCCAGCTCACCAGGGGCTGACTTAGGTCAAGGCTACACCTTC
CASSPGADLGQGYTF
>TRBD2|16|TRBV18|TRBJ2-3|NA
TGTGCCAGCTCTTCAGGACTAGCGGGATTAACAGATACGCAGTATTTT
CASSSGLAGLTDTQYF
>TRBD1|17|TRBV15|TRBJ2-2|once
TGTGCCACCAGCAGGGGGGACAGGGCCGGTTCGGGCGGGGAGCTGTTTTTT
CATSRGDRAGSGGELFF
>NA|12|TRBV7-9|TRBJ2-5|NA
TGTGCCAGCAGCTTAGCGAGGGAGACCCAGTACTTC
CASSLARETQYF
>TRBD2|15|TRBV9|TRBJ2-7|NA
TGTGCCAGCAGCGCCGCGGGGGAAAGCTCCTACGAGCAGTACTTC
CASSAAGESSYEQYF
>NA|16|TRBV6-2/TRBV6-3|TRBJ2-2|NA
TGTGCCAGCAGTCCCAGGACTTACTCGAACACCGGGGAGCTGTTTTTT
CASSPRTYSNTGELFF
>TRBD1|17|TRBV25-1|TRBJ1-3|NA
TGTGCCAGCAGTGACGGACAGGGGGCCGGTTGGGGAAACACCATATATTTT
CASSDGQGAGWGNTIYF
>NA|14|TRBV19|TRBJ1-1|NA
TGTGCCAGTAGTATCCCAGGGATGAACACTGAAGCTTTCTTT
CASSIPGMNTEAFF
>TRBD1|18|TRBV28|TRBJ2-6|few
TGTGCCAGCAGTCCACCGACAGGGCCCAGCTCTGGGGCCAACGTCCTGACTTTC
CASSPPTGPSSGANVLTF
>NA|17|TRBV18|TRBJ2-3|NA
TGTGCCAGCTCACCAGGAACGGGAGCCATGAGCACAGATACGCAGTATTTT
CASSPGTGAMSTDTQYF
>NA|14|TRBV3-1/TRBV3-2|TRBJ2-3|NA
TGTGCCAGCAGCCAAGAGTCCGGCACAGATACGCAGTATTTT
CASSQESGTDTQYF